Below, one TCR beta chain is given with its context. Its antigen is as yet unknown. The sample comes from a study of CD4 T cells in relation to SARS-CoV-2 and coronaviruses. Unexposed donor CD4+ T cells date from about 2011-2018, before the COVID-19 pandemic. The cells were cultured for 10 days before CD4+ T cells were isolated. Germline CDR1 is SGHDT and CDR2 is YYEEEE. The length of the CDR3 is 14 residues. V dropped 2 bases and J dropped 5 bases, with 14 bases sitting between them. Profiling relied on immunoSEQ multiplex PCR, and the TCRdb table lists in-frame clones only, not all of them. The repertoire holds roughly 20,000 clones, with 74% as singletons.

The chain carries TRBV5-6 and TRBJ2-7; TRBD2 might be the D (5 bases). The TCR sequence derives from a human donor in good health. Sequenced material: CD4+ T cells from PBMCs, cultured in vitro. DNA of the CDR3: TGTGCCAGCAGCTTTACTAGATCACGCCACGAGCAGTACTTC. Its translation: CASSFTRSRHEQYF. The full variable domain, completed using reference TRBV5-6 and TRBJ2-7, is DAGVTQSPTHLIKTRGQQVTLRCSPKSGHDTVSWYQQALGQGPQFIFQYYEEEERQRGNFPDRFSGHQFPNYSSELNVNALLLGDSALYLCASSFTRSRHEQYFGPGTRLTVT.